The following is a T cell receptor (beta chain) sequence with its context. What it binds is not known. Trimming removed 0 bases at V and 0 bases at J, with 12 bases between. The germline gives CDR1 MNHEY, CDR2 SVGAGI. This CDR3 region has 16 residues. The data were obtained in a study of T cells in localized non-small cell lung cancer. Overall study findings and caveats: Uninvolved neighboring lung showed the greatest T cell clonality, exceeding tumor. In the blood, greater T cell density corresponded to longer overall survival. Adjacent lung tissue had a median roughly 62 of the top 100 clones found in the tumor.

Only in-frame clones appear in the TCRdb table, and some are missing; sequencing was by immunoSEQ multiplex PCR. The data show about 34,000 clones, with 88% seen just once and 4.2% held by the top ten. The gene calls are TRBV6-5 and TRBJ2-7; D may correspond to TRBD1 or TRBD2 (7 bases each). The receptor was derived from a woman aged 35 to 69 with stage I lung adenocarcinoma. Specimen: peripheral blood, collected before any cancer treatment. For the CDR3, the DNA is TGTGCCAGCAGTTACTCGGGAGGGGGCGTCTCCTACGAGCAGTACTTC. It specifies CASSYSGGGVSYEQYF.